This TCR beta chain derives from a study of cytomegalovirus exposure and HLA in healthy donors. Overall study context: A data release that came early held approximately 85 million unique TCRs from HLA-typed donors.

Broader study findings: Presence/absence analyses treated sequencing depth as roughly uniform across donors.

In the PCR, 60 Vbeta and 13 Jbeta primers were used. The protocol was immunoSEQ multiplex PCR, while the TCRdb copy is restricted to in-frame clones and leaves out a portion. The table has 150,000 or so clones, approximately 73% seen once; the top ten hold about 10%. The CDR3 sequence is 15 residues long. V lost 0 bases, J lost 5 bases, and 11 bases lay in between. CDR1 is ENHRY, CDR2 SYGVKD, per germline. A note on this clone: Antigen: not known.

The chain has TRBV10-3 and TRBJ1-3; D not certain. This TCR derives from a man aged 25 to 45 in good health and CMV-seropositive. The specimen sequenced was PBMCs. The CDR3 here is CAISESAGLRNTIYF. In DNA, the CDR3 is TGTGCCATCAGTGAGTCAGCAGGCCTGAGAAACACCATATATTTT.